This entry describes one T cell receptor beta chain. These data come from a study of blood T cell repertoires in COVID-19. As for the study in general: The United States, Italy and Spain provided the acute and convalescent COVID-19 samples.

Seattle patients were enrolled while actively infected and followed longitudinally. Per the original data handling: Reference gene primer amplification gave nucleated cell count estimates. TCRdb's copy holds only in-frame clones and misses some; the assay was immunoSEQ multiplex PCR. Clone size and V and J calls were adopted from that table, with D and trimming inferred from the DNA. The table lists around 400,000 clones, around 87% of them singletons. The origin of this receptor is a woman aged 30 to 39 with COVID-19, enrolled during active disease. The sequencing sample was made of peripheral blood.

CDR3 sequence (DNA): TGTGCCAGCAGTTACTCGCGAGGCGTCGCTAATTCACCCCTCCACTTT. Translation gives CASSYSRGVANSPLHF. The rearrangement links TRBV6-2 or TRBV6-3 to TRBJ1-6; D unresolved. The germline V gene has CDR1 MNHEY and CDR2 SVGEGT. This CDR3 has 16 residues. V was pared by 0 bases and J by 6 bases, with 12 bases between.